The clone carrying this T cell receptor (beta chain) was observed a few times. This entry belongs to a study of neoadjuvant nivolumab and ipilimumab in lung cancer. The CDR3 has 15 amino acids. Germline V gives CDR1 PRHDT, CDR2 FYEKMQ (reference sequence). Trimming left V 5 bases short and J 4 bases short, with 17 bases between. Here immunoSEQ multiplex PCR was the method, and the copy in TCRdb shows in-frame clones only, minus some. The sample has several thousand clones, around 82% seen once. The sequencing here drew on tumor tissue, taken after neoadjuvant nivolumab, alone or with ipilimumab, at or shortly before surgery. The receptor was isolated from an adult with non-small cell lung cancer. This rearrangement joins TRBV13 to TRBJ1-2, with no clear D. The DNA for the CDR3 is TGTGCCAGCAGCCCCCTGTCAACAAGCGGCTATGGCTACACCTTC. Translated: CASSPLSTSGYGYTF.